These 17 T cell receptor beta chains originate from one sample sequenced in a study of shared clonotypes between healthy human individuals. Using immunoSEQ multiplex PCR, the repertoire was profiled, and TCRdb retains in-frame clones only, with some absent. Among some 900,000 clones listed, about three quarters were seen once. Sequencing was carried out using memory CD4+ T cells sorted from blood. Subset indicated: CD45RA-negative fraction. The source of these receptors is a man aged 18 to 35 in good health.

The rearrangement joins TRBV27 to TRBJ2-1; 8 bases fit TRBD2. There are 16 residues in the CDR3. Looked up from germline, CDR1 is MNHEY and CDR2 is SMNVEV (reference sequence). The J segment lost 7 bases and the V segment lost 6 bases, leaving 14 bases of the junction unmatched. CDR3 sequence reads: CASSPSWSGGSNEQFF. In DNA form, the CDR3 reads TGTGCCAGCAGCCCGTCGTGGAGCGGGGGCTCGAATGAGCAGTTCTTC.

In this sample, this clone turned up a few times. The CDR3 region has the DNA TGTGCCAGCAGCTTTGGAGCTTTCTTT. It codes for CASSFGAFF. The chain is built from TRBV7-9 and TRBJ1-1; D remains unclear. Trimming took 3 bases from V and 10 from J, leaving 3 bases between them. Germline V gives CDR1 SEHNR, CDR2 FQNEAQ (reference sequence). This CDR3 region has 9 residues.

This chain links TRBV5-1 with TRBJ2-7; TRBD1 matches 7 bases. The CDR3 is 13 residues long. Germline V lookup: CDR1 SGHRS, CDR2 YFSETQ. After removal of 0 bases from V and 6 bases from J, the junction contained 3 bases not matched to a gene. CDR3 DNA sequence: TGCGCCAGCAGCTTGGGGACAGGCCTCGAGCAGTACTTC. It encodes CASSLGTGLEQYF.

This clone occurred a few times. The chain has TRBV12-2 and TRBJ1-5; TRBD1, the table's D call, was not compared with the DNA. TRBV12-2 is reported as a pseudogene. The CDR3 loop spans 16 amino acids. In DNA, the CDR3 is TGTGCAAGTCGCTTAGCTTTTGGGACAGGAAGGCAGCCCCAGCATTTT. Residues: CASRLAFGTGRQPQHF.

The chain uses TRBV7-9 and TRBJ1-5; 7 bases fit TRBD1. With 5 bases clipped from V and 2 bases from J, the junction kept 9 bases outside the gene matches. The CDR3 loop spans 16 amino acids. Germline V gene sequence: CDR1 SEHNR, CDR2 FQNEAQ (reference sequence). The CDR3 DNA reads TGTGCCAGCAGCGCGGGGACAGCCGGCGGCAATCAGCCCCAGCATTTT. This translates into CASSAGTAGGNQPQHF. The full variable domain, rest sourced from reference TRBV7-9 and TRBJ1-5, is DTGVSQNPRHKITKRGQNVTFRCDPISEHNRLYWYRQTLGQGPEFLTYFQNEAQLEKSRLLSDRFSAERPKGSFSTLEIQRTEQGDSAMYLCASSAGTAGGNQPQHFGDGTRLSIL.

This CDR3 reads CASSLSGQVLSYEQYF. CDR3 coding DNA: TGTGCCAGCAGTTTATCTGGGCAGGTCCTCTCCTACGAGCAGTACTTC. The chain joins TRBV27 to TRBJ2-7; D is unresolved. The CDR3 length is 16 residues. Trimming shortened V by 0 bases and J by 0 bases, and 12 bases separated the two germline ends. The germline V gene has CDR1 MNHEY and CDR2 SMNVEV (reference sequence).

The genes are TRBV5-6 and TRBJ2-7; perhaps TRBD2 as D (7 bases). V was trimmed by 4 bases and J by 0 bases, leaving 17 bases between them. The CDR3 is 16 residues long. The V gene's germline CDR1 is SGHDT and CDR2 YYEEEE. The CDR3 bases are TGTGCCAGCAGCAACGTTGGGGGAGGGGGCTCCTACGAGCAGTACTTC. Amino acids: CASSNVGGGGSYEQYF.

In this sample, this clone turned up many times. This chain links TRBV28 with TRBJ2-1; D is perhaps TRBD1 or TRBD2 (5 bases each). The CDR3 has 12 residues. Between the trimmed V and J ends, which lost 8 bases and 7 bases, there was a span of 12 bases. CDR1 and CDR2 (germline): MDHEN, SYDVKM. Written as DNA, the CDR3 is TGTGCCAGCCGGGGTCCAGGGAATGAGCAGTTCTTC. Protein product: CASRGPGNEQFF.

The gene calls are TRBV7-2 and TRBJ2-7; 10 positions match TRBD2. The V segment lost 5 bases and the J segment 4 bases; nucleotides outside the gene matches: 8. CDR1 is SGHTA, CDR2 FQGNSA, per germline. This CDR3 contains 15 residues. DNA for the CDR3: TGTGCCAGCAGCGCACCTAGCGGGAGTCCTTACGAGCAGTACTTC. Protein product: CASSAPSGSPYEQYF.

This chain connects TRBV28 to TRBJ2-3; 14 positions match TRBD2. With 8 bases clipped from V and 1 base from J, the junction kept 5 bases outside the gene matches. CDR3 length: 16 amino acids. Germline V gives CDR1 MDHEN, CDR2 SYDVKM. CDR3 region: CASRGTSGGGTDTQYF. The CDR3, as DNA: TGTGCCAGCCGGGGGACTAGCGGGGGAGGCACAGATACGCAGTATTTT.

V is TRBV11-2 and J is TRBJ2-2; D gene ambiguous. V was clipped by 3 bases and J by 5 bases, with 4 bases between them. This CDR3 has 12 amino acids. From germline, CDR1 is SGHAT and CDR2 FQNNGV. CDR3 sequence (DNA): TGTGCCAGCAGCTTTATAACCGGGGAGCTGTTTTTT. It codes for CASSFITGELFF. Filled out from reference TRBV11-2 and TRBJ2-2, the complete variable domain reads EAGVAQSPRYKIIEKRQSVAFWCNPISGHATLYWYQQILGQGPKLLIQFQNNGVVDDSQLPKDRFSAERLKGVDSTLKIQPAKLEDSAVYLCASSFITGELFFGEGSRLTVL.

CDR3 sequence reads: CASRDGQSSNQPQHF. The CDR3 DNA sequence: TGCGCCAGCAGAGACGGACAGTCCTCGAATCAGCCCCAGCATTTT. V is TRBV10-2 and J is TRBJ1-5; a weak D match, TRBD1 (6 bases). Trimming took 6 bases from V and 4 from J, leaving 16 bases between them. Germline CDR1 reads WSHSY; CDR2 reads SAAADI. CDR3 length equals 15 residues.

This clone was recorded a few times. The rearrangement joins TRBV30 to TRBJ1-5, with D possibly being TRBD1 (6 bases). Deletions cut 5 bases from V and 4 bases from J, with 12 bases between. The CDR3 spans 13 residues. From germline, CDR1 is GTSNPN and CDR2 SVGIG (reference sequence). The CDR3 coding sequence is TGTGCCTGGGCCCTTCAGGGGAATCAGCCCCAGCATTTT. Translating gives CAWALQGNQPQHF.

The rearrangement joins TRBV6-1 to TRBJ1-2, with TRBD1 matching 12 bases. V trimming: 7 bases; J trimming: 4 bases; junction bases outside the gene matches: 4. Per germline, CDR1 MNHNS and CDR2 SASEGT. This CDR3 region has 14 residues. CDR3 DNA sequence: TGTGCCAGCACCGGGACAGGGGGCGCCTATGGCTACACCTTC. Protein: CASTGTGGAYGYTF.

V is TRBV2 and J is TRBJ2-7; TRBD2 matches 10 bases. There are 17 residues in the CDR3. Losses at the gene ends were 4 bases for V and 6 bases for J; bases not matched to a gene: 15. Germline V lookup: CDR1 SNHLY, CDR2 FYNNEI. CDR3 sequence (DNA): TGTGCCAGCAGTGTAGAAGGGATCAGCGGGGGGGCTCGCGAGCAGTACTTC. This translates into CASSVEGISGGAREQYF.

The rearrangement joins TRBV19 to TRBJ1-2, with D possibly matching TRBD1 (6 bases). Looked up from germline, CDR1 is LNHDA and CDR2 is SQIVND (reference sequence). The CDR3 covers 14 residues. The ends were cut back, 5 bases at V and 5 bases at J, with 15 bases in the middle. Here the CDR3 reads CASSSPGTLYGYTF. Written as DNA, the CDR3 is TGTGCCAGTAGTTCTCCGGGGACACTTTATGGCTACACCTTC.

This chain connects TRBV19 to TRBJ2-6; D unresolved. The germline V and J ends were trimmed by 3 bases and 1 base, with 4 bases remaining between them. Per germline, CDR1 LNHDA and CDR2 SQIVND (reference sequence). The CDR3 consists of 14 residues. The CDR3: CASSMKSGANVLTF. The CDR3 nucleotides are TGTGCCAGTAGTATGAAGTCTGGGGCCAACGTCCTGACTTTC.